A selection of T cell receptor beta chains follows, all from one sample in a study of blood T cells in healthy people across ages. One entry per CDR3 protein, called by TCRdb with MiXCR from the 5' RACE reads. Counted here are approximately 1.5 million distinct CDR3 sequences, about 32% occurring once; the ten biggest clones make up 10% to 12%. The sample consisted of blood. All receptors derive from a woman in her 30s in good health. Each CDR3 is given with its conserved first and last residue. The D gene is left open where the match is weak. Size tells how often a clone was seen (once, few, many) or the class of an expanded clone, and some rows leave it out.

TRBJ2-2 | TRBD2 | - | TRBV11-2 | CASSPGTSGPVNTGELFF | TGTGCCAGCAGCCCCGGGACTAGCGGGCCGGTGAACACCGGGGAGCTGTTTTTT
TRBJ2-7 | TRBD2 | many | TRBV4-1 | CASSQPGLAETYEQYF | TGCGCCAGCAGCCAGCCGGGACTAGCGGAGACCTACGAGCAGTACTTC
TRBJ2-3 | - | - | TRBV10-3 | CAISELTSTDTQYF | TGTGCCATCAGTGAGCTTACTAGCACAGATACGCAGTATTTT
TRBJ2-4 | TRBD2 | - | TRBV6-5 | CASSRGLGGNIQYF | TGTGCCAGCAGCCGGGGACTAGGTGGAAACATTCAGTACTTC
TRBJ1-6 | - | - | TRBV6-1 | CASRSLTGINSPLHF | TGTGCCAGCAGATCGCTTACAGGGATTAATTCGCCCCTCCACTTT
TRBJ1-1 | - | - | TRBV11-2 | CASSTGKRGAFF | TGTGCCAGCAGTACAGGGAAGCGCGGAGCTTTCTTT
TRBJ2-7 | - | - | TRBV3-1 | CASSHTSSGEQYF | TGTGCCAGCAGCCATACTAGTTCGGGCGAGCAGTACTTC
TRBJ1-2 | - | - | TRBV20-1 | CSASLGGRRGYGYTF | TGCAGTGCTAGTTTAGGGGGGCGACGAGGGTATGGCTACACCTTC
TRBJ2-1 | - | - | TRBV28 | CASRTTFTSEQFF | TGTGCCAGCAGAACTACCTTTACATCTGAGCAGTTCTTC
TRBJ2-5 | - | many | TRBV4-1 | CASSPRDGIETQYF | TGCGCCAGCAGCCCCCGGGACGGCATAGAGACCCAGTACTTC
TRBJ2-1 | - | - | TRBV2 | CASSELMRSNEQFF | TGTGCCAGCAGTGAATTGATGAGGTCCAATGAGCAGTTCTTC
TRBJ1-5 | TRBD1 | - | TRBV6-5 | CASSYSDRGFYSNQPQHF | TGTGCCAGCAGTTATTCGGACAGGGGATTTTATAGCAATCAGCCCCAGCATTTT
TRBJ2-3 | TRBD2 | few | TRBV11-2 | CASRSGLAGITDTQYF | TGTGCCAGCAGATCAGGACTAGCGGGAATTACAGATACGCAGTATTTT
TRBJ1-1 | - | - | TRBV9 | CASSVGIGGKDTEAFF | TGTGCCAGCAGCGTAGGCATAGGGGGAAAGGACACTGAAGCTTTCTTT
TRBJ2-7 | TRBD2 | many | TRBV20-1 | CSAPVAGGPYEQYF | TGCAGTGCTCCAGTCGCGGGAGGGCCCTACGAGCAGTACTTC
TRBJ2-5 | - | - | TRBV10-1 | CASSESSAQETQYF | TGCGCCAGCAGTGAGTCATCAGCCCAAGAGACCCAGTACTTC
TRBJ2-1 | - | many | TRBV6-5 | CASSPQIRGVDNEQFF | TGTGCCAGCAGTCCACAGATTCGGGGAGTTGACAATGAGCAGTTCTTC
TRBJ2-5 | TRBD2 | few | TRBV20-1 | CSTTGGPGETQYF | TGCAGTACCACGGGGGGGCCCGGGGAGACCCAGTACTTC
TRBJ1-6 | TRBD1 | - | TRBV3-1 | CASSPLGQGGFYSPLHF | TGTGCCAGCAGCCCGTTGGGGCAGGGGGGTTTTTATTCACCCCTCCACTTT
TRBJ1-4 | - | - | TRBV15 | CATTGPGHREKRFF | TGTGCCACCACCGGTCCGGGACATCGCGAAAAACGGTTTTTT
TRBJ1-1 | - | few | TRBV2 | CASSVGGSFTEAFF | TGTGCCAGCAGTGTCGGGGGGAGCTTCACTGAAGCTTTCTTT
TRBJ2-3 | TRBD2 | few | TRBV12-3/TRBV12-4 | CASSLGLAEFSTDTQYF | TGTGCCAGCAGTTTGGGACTAGCGGAGTTTAGCACAGATACGCAGTATTTT
TRBJ2-7 | TRBD1 | - | TRBV29-1 | CSVSGQDPYEQYF | TGCAGCGTTTCCGGACAGGATCCCTACGAGCAGTACTTC
TRBJ2-2 | - | - | TRBV28 | CASSLPLAVTGELFF | TGTGCCAGCAGTTTACCCCTGGCAGTGACCGGGGAGCTGTTTTTT
TRBJ1-2 | - | few | TRBV12-3/TRBV12-4 | CASTLWGSYGYTF | TGTGCCAGCACTCTCTGGGGGTCCTATGGCTACACCTTC
TRBJ1-1 | - | few | TRBV6-6 | CACLTQGNTEAFF | TGTGCCTGCTTAACACAGGGCAATACTGAAGCTTTCTTT
TRBJ2-7 | - | - | TRBV29-1 | CSVRGGLHEQYF | TGCAGCGTACGAGGGGGGCTCCACGAGCAGTACTTC
TRBJ2-5 | TRBD2 | - | TRBV7-2 | CASSLEPGLAAETQYF | TGTGCCAGCAGCTTAGAGCCGGGACTAGCGGCAGAGACCCAGTACTTC
TRBJ2-1 | - | - | TRBV4-2 | CASSQEYGSNYNEQFF | TGTGCCAGCAGCCAAGAGTATGGTAGTAACTACAATGAGCAGTTCTTC
TRBJ1-4 | - | few | TRBV25-1 | CASSGMTPTNEKLFF | TGTGCCAGCAGTGGAATGACACCAACTAATGAAAAACTGTTTTTT
TRBJ2-1 | - | few | TRBV20-1 | CSARQGTNEQFF | TGCAGTGCTAGACAGGGTACCAATGAGCAGTTCTTC
TRBJ1-5 | - | - | TRBV27 | CASSLRATTKPQHF | TGTGCCAGCAGTTTGAGGGCCACAACCAAGCCCCAGCATTTT
TRBJ2-1 | TRBD2 | - | TRBV20-1 | CSARSGGGTSSYNEQFF | TGCAGTGCTAGATCGGGAGGGGGGACGAGCTCCTACAATGAGCAGTTCTTC
TRBJ2-1 | - | few | TRBV20-1 | CSEKSFYNGQFF | TGCAGTGAGAAGTCCTTTTACAATGGGCAGTTCTTC
TRBJ2-1 | - | few | TRBV3-1 | CASSQEGAPQGNEQFF | TGTGCCAGCAGCCAAGAAGGGGCTCCTCAAGGCAATGAGCAGTTCTTC
TRBJ2-2 | - | - | TRBV10-3 | CAIRAPTERAGELFF | TGTGCCATCAGGGCCCCCACGGAAAGGGCCGGGGAGCTGTTTTTT
TRBJ2-7 | TRBD2 | - | TRBV4-2 | CASSQDWGREGLYEQYF | TGTGCCAGCAGCCAAGATTGGGGGCGGGAGGGCCTTTACGAGCAGTACTTC
TRBJ1-1 | - | - | TRBV12-3/TRBV12-4 | CAITERGRTAMNTEAFF | TGTGCCATCACGGAGAGGGGTAGAACGGCGATGAACACTGAAGCTTTCTTT
TRBJ2-1 | TRBD2 | few | TRBV2 | CASGGPSGNSYNEQFF | TGTGCCAGCGGGGGGCCTAGCGGGAACTCCTACAATGAGCAGTTCTTC
TRBJ2-5 | - | - | TRBV29-1 | CSVEVDREAQYF | TGCAGCGTTGAAGTCGACCGAGAGGCCCAGTACTTC
TRBJ1-1 | - | few | TRBV9 | CASSAWTDREAFF | TGTGCCAGCAGCGCTTGGACTGACCGTGAAGCTTTCTTT
TRBJ2-3 | - | many | TRBV20-1 | CSASKQLEAQYF | TGCAGTGCTAGCAAACAATTGGAGGCGCAGTATTTT
TRBJ2-1 | - | - | TRBV20-1 | CSARAQGIKYNEQFF | TGCAGTGCTAGGGCGCAGGGTATTAAGTACAATGAGCAGTTCTTC
TRBJ2-7 | TRBD2 | few | TRBV5-1 | CASSLELAGDLQSEQYF | TGCGCCAGCAGCTTGGAACTAGCGGGGGACCTCCAGAGCGAGCAGTACTTC
TRBJ1-4 | - | - | TRBV15 | CATSREDEKRFF | TGTGCCACCAGCAGAGAGGATGAAAAACGGTTTTTT
TRBJ1-1 | - | - | TRBV4-1 | CASSQERGAYTEAFF | TGCGCCAGCAGCCAAGAACGGGGGGCTTACACTGAAGCTTTCTTT
TRBJ2-5 | TRBD1 | few | TRBV2 | CATRDRSRETQYF | TGTGCCACTAGGGACAGGAGCAGGGAGACCCAGTACTTC
TRBJ1-4 | TRBD1 | - | TRBV7-9 | CASSCDRANEKLFF | TGTGCCAGCAGCTGCGACAGGGCTAATGAAAAACTGTTTTTT
TRBJ1-2 | - | - | TRBV29-1 | CSVAGGEYGYTF | TGCAGCGTGGCGGGAGGGGAGTATGGCTACACCTTC
TRBJ2-1 | - | - | TRBV5-1 | CASSSYNFTEQFF | TGCGCCAGCAGCTCTTACAACTTCACTGAGCAGTTCTTC
TRBJ1-5 | - | few | TRBV20-1 | CSARPQGTQPQHF | TGCAGTGCTAGACCTCAGGGAACGCAGCCCCAGCATTTT
TRBJ2-7 | - | - | TRBV28 | CASTFSGGRAYEQYF | TGTGCCAGCACTTTTTCCGGTGGCAGGGCCTACGAGCAGTACTTC
TRBJ2-1 | - | few | TRBV5-1 | CAGSLRDRVNEQFF | TGCGCCGGCAGCTTGCGGGACAGAGTCAATGAGCAGTTCTTC
TRBJ2-1 | - | - | TRBV2 | CASASSLYNEQFF | TGTGCCTCCGCCAGCTCTCTTTACAATGAGCAGTTCTTC
TRBJ2-1 | - | - | TRBV10-3 | CAINLERGNEQFF | TGTGCCATCAACTTAGAGCGTGGTAATGAGCAGTTCTTC
TRBJ1-1 | - | - | TRBV6-1 | CASRWGGAGFMNTEAFF | TGTGCCAGCAGATGGGGAGGGGCAGGCTTTATGAACACTGAAGCTTTCTTT
TRBJ2-7 | - | - | TRBV15 | CATSRDQGTYEQYF | TGTGCCACCAGCAGGGACCAGGGGACCTACGAGCAGTACTTC
TRBJ2-7 | - | few | TRBV3-1 | CASSQDPGKQYF | TGTGCCAGCAGCCAAGACCCCGGGAAGCAGTACTTC
TRBJ2-5 | - | - | TRBV7-9 | CASSLAKGRETQYF | TGTGCCAGCAGCTTAGCAAAGGGTCGAGAGACCCAGTACTTC